This passage covers 11 T cell receptor beta chains from one sample sequenced in a study of CD8 T cells in ankylosing spondylitis. Study-wide findings and caveats: Seemingly distinctive of ankylosing spondylitis blood was a TCR beta motif formed by eight highly homologous variants.

Their target antigens are unknown. TCRdb fed the 5' RACE reads into MiXCR, producing one record per CDR3 protein. Here the sample spans about 700,000 distinct CDR3 sequences, around a fifth being singletons. Sequences were obtained from blood, either unsorted or a sorted T cell fraction (not recorded which). These receptors all stem from a male donor with ankylosing spondylitis.

This clonotype was seen a handful of times. V usage is TRBV6-5 and J usage is TRBJ2-3; D remains ambiguous. The V end was cut by 2 bases, the J end by 5 bases, with 11 bases between. Germline loops: CDR1 MNHEY, CDR2 SVGAGI. The CDR3 runs 14 residues. This CDR3 is CASSYSTARDTQYF. Here the CDR3 DNA reads TGTGCCAGCAGTTACAGCACAGCAAGAGATACGCAGTATTTT.

This clonotype was seen many times. V gene TRBV6-1 combines with J gene TRBJ1-1; maybe TRBD1 (5 bases). The germline gives CDR1 MNHNS, CDR2 SASEGT. CDR3 length equals 14 residues. V lost 10 bases to trimming and J lost 5 bases, with 20 bases between them. The CDR3 bases are TGTGCCACAAAGAGGGGCGCGGGCCCAACTGAAGCTTTCTTT. Protein: CATKRGAGPTEAFF.

This clonotype was seen only a few times. The chain has TRBV9 and TRBJ1-1, with unresolved D. V gave up 0 bases and J gave up 7 bases, with 16 bases separating them. Germline CDR1 is SGDLS and CDR2 is YYNGEE. The CDR3 runs to 15 residues. Written as DNA, the CDR3 is TGTGCCAGCAGCGTAGATCCGGGTTCGCTTGATGAAGCTTTCTTT. Residues: CASSVDPGSLDEAFF.

This clonotype was seen a handful of times. The chain is built from TRBV29-1 and TRBJ2-7, with 14 positions matching TRBD2. The CDR3 runs to 16 residues. Per the germline V gene, CDR1 is SQVTM and CDR2 is ANQGSEA. The V segment lost 4 bases and the J segment 1 base; nucleotides outside the gene matches: 6. The CDR3 region is CSVGGLAGGSSYEQYF. The CDR3 DNA reads TGCAGCGTTGGTGGACTAGCGGGAGGAAGTTCCTACGAGCAGTACTTC.

The V call is TRBV3-1, the J call TRBJ1-2, with D possibly matching TRBD1 (6 bases). CDR1 is LGHDT, CDR2 YNNKEL, per germline (reference sequence). The CDR3 covers 12 residues. V was clipped by 4 bases and J by 9 bases, with 12 bases between them. CDR3 amino acids: CASSRGDISYTF. Here the CDR3 DNA reads TGTGCCAGCAGCCGCGGGGACATTAGCTACACCTTC.

The V call is TRBV28, the J call TRBJ2-1; no firm D call. Germline CDR1 reads MDHEN; CDR2 reads SYDVKM. The CDR3 spans 13 residues. V was clipped by 3 bases and J by 9 bases, with 12 bases between them. The CDR3 DNA sequence: TGTGCCAGCAGTTTCGGCAGCTCGGTTGAGCAGTTCTTC. Its translation is CASSFGSSVEQFF.

The chain carries TRBV12-3 or TRBV12-4 and TRBJ2-1; 8 bases are shared with TRBD2. The CDR3 sequence is 16 residues long. Losses at the gene ends were 1 base for V and 6 bases for J; bases not matched to a gene: 8. The CDR3: CASSLGVGTSGNEQFF. CDR3 DNA: TGTGCCAGCAGTTTAGGCGTCGGGACTAGTGGCAATGAGCAGTTCTTC.

V usage is TRBV30 and J usage is TRBJ1-1; D is perhaps TRBD1 (5 bases). This CDR3 contains 13 residues. Germline loops: CDR1 GTSNPN, CDR2 SVGIG (reference sequence). Trimming left V 4 bases short and J 5 bases short, with 14 bases between. The CDR3 spells CAWNSPGRTEAFF. The CDR3 coding sequence is TGTGCCTGGAACAGCCCGGGGCGGACTGAAGCTTTCTTT.

This clonotype was detected ten times or more. CDR3 DNA: TGCGCCAGCAGCCGGGACCGCACAGATACGCAGTATTTT. Translating it yields CASSRDRTDTQYF. The rearrangement uses TRBV5-1 and TRBJ2-3; D is perhaps TRBD1 or TRBD2 (5 bases each). The CDR3 has 13 amino acids. Germline V lookup: CDR1 SGHRS, CDR2 YFSETQ. The V end was cut by 4 bases, the J end by 1 base, with 7 bases between.

The table lists this clonotype with a few counts. The chain links TRBV5-1 to TRBJ2-1; D is possibly TRBD1 or TRBD2 (5 bases each). Trimming took off 0 bases at V and 6 bases at J, with 13 bases between the two ends. This CDR3 is 15 amino acids long. Germline lookup yields CDR1 SGHRS and CDR2 YFSETQ. Here the CDR3 reads CASSLGGADSNEQFF. The CDR3 DNA follows: TGCGCCAGCAGCTTGGGAGGGGCGGACTCCAATGAGCAGTTCTTC.

This clonotype was observed a handful of times. The rearrangement uses TRBV29-1 and TRBJ2-3; D gene ambiguous. CDR3 length: 14 amino acids. Between the trimmed V and J ends, which lost 3 bases and 1 base, there was a span of 11 bases. CDR1 SQVTM and CDR2 ANQGSEA come from the germline V gene. In DNA form, the CDR3 reads TGCAGCGTTGATGGTCCGTTAGGCACAGATACGCAGTATTTT. Encoded protein: CSVDGPLGTDTQYF.